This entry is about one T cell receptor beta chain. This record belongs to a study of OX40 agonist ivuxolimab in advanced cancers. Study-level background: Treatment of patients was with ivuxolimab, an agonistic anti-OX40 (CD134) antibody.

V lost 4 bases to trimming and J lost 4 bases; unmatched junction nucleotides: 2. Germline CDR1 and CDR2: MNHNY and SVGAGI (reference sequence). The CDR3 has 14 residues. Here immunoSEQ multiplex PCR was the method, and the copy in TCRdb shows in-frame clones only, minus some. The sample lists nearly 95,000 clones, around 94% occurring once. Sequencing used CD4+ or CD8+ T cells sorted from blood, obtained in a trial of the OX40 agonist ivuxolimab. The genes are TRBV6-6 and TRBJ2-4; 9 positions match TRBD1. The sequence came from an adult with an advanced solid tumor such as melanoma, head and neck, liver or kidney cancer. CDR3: CASSLGTGKNIQYF. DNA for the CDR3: TGTGCCAGCAGTTTGGGGACAGGGAAAAACATTCAGTACTTC.